This T cell receptor (beta chain) was recovered during a study of blood T cell repertoires in COVID-19. Original methodology: Reference gene primer amplification yielded estimated nucleated cell counts. Generated by immunoSEQ multiplex PCR, the TCRdb table keeps only in-frame clones and is missing some. V and J calls and clone size follow that table, whereas D and trimming were derived from the DNA. Of approximately 280,000 clones in the sample, roughly nine tenths are singletons; the top ten hold roughly 6.3%. This clone was recorded many times. V trimming: 3 bases; J trimming: 5 bases; junction bases outside the gene matches: 9. CDR1 and CDR2 (germline): SGDLS, YYNGEE. This CDR3 comprises 15 residues.

The sequence derives from a woman aged 40-49 years who had recovered from COVID-19. The chain recombines TRBV9 with TRBJ1-1, with TRBD1 matching 8 bases. The sequenced sample was PBMCs or T cells enriched from blood (not recorded which). CDR3 region: CASSGPGGQGTEAFF. In DNA, the CDR3 is TGTGCCAGCAGCGGACCAGGGGGCCAGGGAACTGAAGCTTTCTTT.